This T cell receptor beta chain came from a study of T cell responses to AZD1222 COVID-19 vaccine. Sequenced by immunoSEQ multiplex PCR; TCRdb stores in-frame clones only, minus some. The table shows around 150,000 clones, with roughly 89% occurring only once. Study-wide results and caveats: Females outnumbered males among donors, who were mostly white British; clonal diversity was possibly underestimated.

A remark on this clone: The antigen remains unidentified.

V lost 6 bases to trimming and J lost 7 bases, with 10 bases between them. The V gene's germline CDR1 is ENHRY and CDR2 SYGVKD. The CDR3 sequence is 13 residues long. Sequencing was performed on peripheral blood, taken on day 0 of AZD1222 vaccination. The TCR sequence derives from an adult in good health. The chain uses TRBV10-3 and TRBJ1-6; perhaps TRBD1 as D (5 bases). Here the CDR3 DNA reads TGTGCCATCAGAACAGGTCCAAATTCACCCCTCCACTTT. This encodes CAIRTGPNSPLHF.